Each of the 27 T cell receptor beta chains below was sequenced from the same sample in a study of T cells in tumors and immune-related adverse events. The data were produced by immunoSEQ multiplex PCR, yet TCRdb's version contains in-frame clones alone and is incomplete. This table has 4,000 to 6,000 clones, around three fifths appearing once. This specimen was gut tissue, taken from a patient treated with anti-PD-1 therapy. These receptors all stem from a female donor with metastatic renal cell carcinoma.

In this sample, this clone turned up a few times. The chain joins TRBV5-6 to TRBJ1-5; TRBD1 might be the D (5 bases). Germline CDR1 SGHDT, CDR2 YYEEEE. The CDR3 consists of 16 residues. The V and J ends lost 0 bases and 0 bases respectively, with 10 bases between them. In DNA form, the CDR3 reads TGTGCCAGCAGCTTGGCAGGGTGGGATAGCAATCAGCCCCAGCATTTT. This gives the protein CASSLAGWDSNQPQHF.

J is TRBJ2-7 and V is TRBV4-3; 7 nucleotides line up with TRBD1. The J segment lost 0 bases and the V segment lost 1 base, leaving 9 bases of the junction unmatched. Looked up from germline, CDR1 is LGHNA and CDR2 is YSLEER. The CDR3 consists of 17 residues. This chain's CDR3 is CASSQVTGVASSYEQYF. The CDR3, as DNA: TGCGCCAGCAGCCAAGTTACAGGGGTCGCAAGCTCCTACGAGCAGTACTTC.

The J gene is TRBJ2-1, the V gene TRBV5-1; no firm D call. Between the trimmed V and J ends, which lost 3 bases and 6 bases, there was a span of 7 bases. The CDR3 covers 12 residues. CDR1 and CDR2 from the germline V gene are SGHRS and YFSETQ. The CDR3 sequence: CASSSIINEQFF. Written as DNA, the CDR3 is TGCGCCAGCAGCTCCATTATCAATGAGCAGTTCTTC.

This clone came up a few times. CDR3 region: CASSLALGQGAEAFF. The CDR3 DNA is TGTGCCAGCAGCTTAGCCCTCGGACAGGGCGCTGAAGCTTTCTTT. The chain uses TRBV11-3 and TRBJ1-1; TRBD1 matches at 8 bases. Germline assignment: CDR1 SGHNT and CDR2 YENEEA. Trimming at V came to 1 base and at J to 6 bases, leaving 7 bases not matched to a gene. This CDR3 is 15 amino acids long.

The rearrangement joins TRBV11-2 to TRBJ2-7; 11 bases match TRBD2. Germline V gives CDR1 SGHAT, CDR2 FQNNGV. V was clipped by 5 bases and J by 2 bases; unmatched bases: 5. CDR3 length: 15 amino acids. The CDR3 coding sequence is TGTGCCAGCAGCCTCGTAGCGGGAGGGACCTACGAGCAGTACTTC. Translation: CASSLVAGGTYEQYF. Looking up the rest from reference TRBV11-2 and TRBJ2-7 gives the full variable domain: EAGVAQSPRYKIIEKRQSVAFWCNPISGHATLYWYQQILGQGPKLLIQFQNNGVVDDSQLPKDRFSAERLKGVDSTLKIQPAKLEDSAVYLCASSLVAGGTYEQYFGPGTRLTVT.

In this sample, this clone turned up once. V usage is TRBV5-4 and J usage is TRBJ2-1, with 11 bases matching TRBD2. Germline V CDR1 and CDR2: SGHNT, YYREEE (reference sequence). CDR3 size: 15 residues. Trimming cost V 4 bases and J 7 bases; bases outside gene matches: 7. The CDR3 DNA reads as TGTGCCAGCAGCATGATAGCGGGGGGGCCGAATGAGCAGTTCTTC. Protein product: CASSMIAGGPNEQFF.

The chain joins TRBV27 to TRBJ1-6; weak D call: TRBD1 (6 bases). Between the trimmed V and J ends, which lost 10 bases and 8 bases, there was a span of 18 bases. Germline lookup yields CDR1 MNHEY and CDR2 SMNVEV (reference sequence). The CDR3 loop spans 14 amino acids. The CDR3 reads CATKSGDRDSPLHF. CDR3 bases: TGTGCCACCAAGTCAGGGGACCGGGATTCACCCCTCCACTTT.

This clone is labeled as medium-sized. This rearrangement joins TRBV19 to TRBJ1-5; a possible D gene is TRBD1 (5 bases). V lost 4 bases, J lost 0 bases, and 10 bases lay in between. CDR3 size: 15 residues. Per the germline V gene, CDR1 is LNHDA and CDR2 is SQIVND (reference sequence). The CDR3 loop reads CASSTDSHSNQPQHF. The CDR3 DNA follows: TGTGCCAGTAGTACAGACAGTCATAGCAATCAGCCCCAGCATTTT.

In its sample, this clone was seen a few times. The CDR3: CASSIGLATYEQYF. CDR3 DNA sequence: TGTGCCAGTAGTATAGGACTAGCGACCTACGAGCAGTACTTC. This rearrangement joins TRBV19 to TRBJ2-7, with TRBD2 matching over 8 bases. V gave up 1 base and J gave up 2 bases; unmatched junction bases: 1. CDR3 size: 14 residues. The germline V gene has CDR1 LNHDA and CDR2 SQIVND (reference sequence). Filled out from reference TRBV19 and TRBJ2-7, the complete variable domain reads DGGITQSPKYLFRKEGQNVTLSCEQNLNHDAMYWYRQDPGQGLRLIYYSQIVNDFQKGDIAEGYSVSREKKESFPLTVTSAQKNPTAFYLCASSIGLATYEQYFGPGTRLTVT.

The chain carries TRBV11-2 and TRBJ2-3; the D gene is possibly TRBD2 (7 bases). CDR1 SGHAT and CDR2 FQNNGV come from the germline V gene. The CDR3 runs to 15 residues. Trimming cost V 1 base and J 3 bases, with 11 bases left between them. The CDR3 here is CASSLAGGLTDTQYF. The CDR3 DNA is TGTGCCAGCAGCTTAGCGGGGGGCCTAACAGATACGCAGTATTTT.

The chain recombines TRBV11-2 with TRBJ2-7; TRBD2 aligns across 8 bases. Germline values: CDR1 SGHAT, CDR2 FQNNGV. The CDR3 is 16 amino acids. V trimming: 3 bases; J trimming: 0 bases; junction bases outside the gene matches: 7. The CDR3 region is CASSFNAGGDSYEQYF. The CDR3 DNA is TGTGCCAGCAGCTTTAACGCGGGAGGCGACTCCTACGAGCAGTACTTC.

J is TRBJ1-5 and V is TRBV7-2; D is unclear. CDR1 SGHTA and CDR2 FQGNSA come from the germline V gene. V was clipped by 2 bases and J by 5 bases, with 7 bases between them. This CDR3 has 13 amino acids. CDR3 residues: CASSLSRDQPQHF. CDR3 DNA sequence: TGTGCCAGCAGCTTATCGAGGGATCAGCCCCAGCATTTT. The full variable domain, rest sourced from reference TRBV7-2 and TRBJ1-5, is GAGVSQSPSNKVTEKGKDVELRCDPISGHTALYWYRQSLGQGLEFLIYFQGNSAPDKSGLPSDRFSAERTGGSVSTLTIQRTQQEDSAVYLCASSLSRDQPQHFGDGTRLSIL.

The chain links TRBV29-1 to TRBJ2-2; D possibly matches TRBD1 or TRBD2 (7 bases each). Per the germline V gene, CDR1 is SQVTM and CDR2 is ANQGSEA. There are 17 residues in the CDR3. The V end lost 0 bases, the J end lost 7 bases, and 21 bases lay between the germline ends. CDR3 in amino acids: CSVEDPRGGGEIGELFF. CDR3 DNA: TGCAGCGTTGAAGATCCCCGGGGAGGGGGCGAGATCGGGGAGCTGTTTTTT.

This clone was seen a handful of times. This chain links TRBV28 with TRBJ2-7; 9 bases are shared with TRBD2. The CDR3 loop spans 15 amino acids. The junction had 9 bases not matched to a gene; V was cut back by 5 bases and J by 4 bases. Per germline, CDR1 MDHEN and CDR2 SYDVKM. The CDR3 reads CASSRVAGVGYEQYF. The CDR3 DNA reads as TGTGCCAGCAGTAGGGTAGCGGGAGTGGGATACGAGCAGTACTTC.

This clone has only a few counts. The V call is TRBV11-3, the J call TRBJ2-1; 8 bases are shared with TRBD1. The CDR3 has 14 amino acids. V was clipped by 6 bases and J by 5 bases; unmatched bases: 6. The germline V gene has CDR1 SGHNT and CDR2 YENEEA. DNA for the CDR3: TGTGCCAGCAGGGCAGGGGGCGATCACAATGAGCAGTTCTTC. Translated: CASRAGGDHNEQFF.

The V and J genes are TRBV18 and TRBJ1-3; possible D gene TRBD1, 6 bases. Germline-derived CDR1 and CDR2 are KGHSH and LQKENI. V was trimmed by 2 bases and J by 4 bases, leaving 18 bases between them. CDR3 length equals 17 residues. The CDR3 protein is CASSPTGTGGRGNTIYF. The CDR3 DNA follows: TGTGCCAGCTCACCAACAGGTACTGGGGGCCGCGGAAACACCATATATTTT.

This sequence joins TRBV7-9 and TRBJ2-3; the D is unclear. Germline assignment: CDR1 SEHNR and CDR2 FQNEAQ (reference sequence). The germline V and J ends were trimmed by 1 base and 4 bases, with 12 bases remaining between them. CDR3 length equals 15 residues. This CDR3 is CASSLVLRRADTQYF. The CDR3 region has the DNA TGTGCCAGCAGCTTAGTTCTCCGACGGGCAGATACGCAGTATTTT.

CDR3 region: CASSESGENTEAFF. The CDR3 nucleotides are TGCGCCAGCAGTGAGTCTGGAGAGAACACTGAAGCTTTCTTT. This rearrangement joins TRBV10-1 to TRBJ1-1; no clear D gene. Germline V gene sequence: CDR1 WNHNN, CDR2 SYGVQD (reference sequence). The CDR3 loop spans 14 amino acids. Trimming took 0 bases from V and 1 from J, leaving 6 bases between them.

This sequence joins TRBV4-1 and TRBJ2-1; the match to TRBD1 covers 8 bases. The length of the CDR3 is 19 residues. CDR1 is MGHRA, CDR2 YSYEKL, per germline. J gave up 0 bases and V 1 base, and 11 bases lay outside the gene matches. CDR3 nucleotide sequence: TGCGCCAGCAGCCAAGCCCCCTTGGGACAGGCGATCTCCTACAATGAGCAGTTCTTC. Translating gives CASSQAPLGQAISYNEQFF.

The chain uses TRBV7-2 and TRBJ2-5; 8 positions match TRBD1. The CDR3 totals 15 residues. V shed 2 bases and J 2 bases; nucleotides not matched to a gene: 4. Germline-derived CDR1 and CDR2 are SGHTA and FQGNSA. CDR3 sequence reads: CASSLTGTGQETQYF. CDR3 DNA: TGTGCCAGCAGCTTAACCGGGACAGGACAAGAGACCCAGTACTTC.

The chain links TRBV7-2 to TRBJ2-3; 7 bases map to TRBD1. Germline-derived CDR1 and CDR2 are SGHTA and FQGNSA. V was pared by 5 bases and J by 6 bases, with 5 bases of the junction left unmatched. This CDR3 region has 13 residues. This CDR3 reads CASSQGDADTQYF. The CDR3, as DNA: TGTGCCAGCAGCCAGGGGGATGCCGATACGCAGTATTTT.

The chain carries TRBV7-2 and TRBJ2-7, with D possibly being TRBD1 or TRBD2 (5 bases each). V lost 8 bases to trimming and J lost 5 bases, with 16 bases between them. The CDR3 is 13 amino acids. In germline, CDR1 is SGHTA, CDR2 FQGNSA. The CDR3 protein is CASSGTLYDEQYF. The CDR3 nucleotides are TGTGCCAGCTCCGGGACCCTTTACGACGAGCAGTACTTC.

This clone was seen only once. The genes are TRBV11-2 and TRBJ2-7, with 14 bases lining up with TRBD2. CDR3 length: 17 residues. V lost 1 base and J lost 5; bases outside the gene matches: 7. CDR1 is SGHAT, CDR2 FQNNGV, per germline. CDR3 DNA sequence: TGTGCCAGCAGCTTAGGGGGTACGGGACTAGCGGGAGACGAGCAGTACTTC. As protein: CASSLGGTGLAGDEQYF.

The chain links TRBV7-2 to TRBJ2-7; TRBD2 matches 14 bases. The V and J ends lost 4 bases and 5 bases, in that order; junction bases with no gene match: 4. The CDR3 is 15 residues long. Looked up from germline, CDR1 is SGHTA and CDR2 is FQGNSA. Here the CDR3 reads CASSYRLAGGHEQYF. CDR3 DNA: TGTGCCAGCAGCTACCGACTAGCGGGGGGGCACGAGCAGTACTTC.

This chain links TRBV11-3 with TRBJ2-3; 12 bases align to TRBD2. J was trimmed by 6 bases and V by 5 bases; bases with no gene match: 9. Germline V gene lookup returns CDR1 SGHNT and CDR2 YENEEA. The CDR3 length is 16 residues. The CDR3: CASSPGTSGRQDTQYF. CDR3 nucleotides: TGTGCCAGCAGCCCCGGGACTAGCGGGCGGCAGGATACGCAGTATTTT.

The chain recombines TRBV6-6 with TRBJ1-2; a possible D gene is TRBD1 (6 bases). Trimming pared 6 bases from V and 8 bases from J, leaving 13 bases between. The CDR3 extends over 12 amino acids. Germline lookup yields CDR1 MNHNY and CDR2 SVGAGI (reference sequence). This chain's CDR3 is CASSDQGKGYTF. CDR3 nucleotides: TGTGCCAGCAGCGATCAGGGGAAGGGCTACACCTTC.

The genes are TRBV5-1 and TRBJ2-2, with D perhaps TRBD2 (6 bases). V was cut by 2 bases and J by 0 bases, with 14 bases left in between. This CDR3 has 17 amino acids. Germline-derived CDR1 and CDR2 are SGHRS and YFSETQ. DNA of the CDR3: TGCGCCAGCAGCTTAGACAGCCGGACTACGAACACCGGGGAGCTGTTTTTT. This gives the protein CASSLDSRTTNTGELFF. The full variable domain, its missing parts supplied by reference TRBV5-1 and TRBJ2-2, is KAGVTQTPRYLIKTRGQQVTLSCSPISGHRSVSWYQQTPGQGLQFLFEYFSETQRNKGNFPGRFSGRQFSNSRSEMNVSTLELGDSALYLCASSLDSRTTNTGELFFGEGSRLTVL.